Each of the 9 T cell receptor beta chains below was sequenced from the same sample in a study of T cells after yellow fever vaccination. In TCRdb, the 5' RACE reads were re-called with MiXCR into one record per CDR3 protein. The table has around 350,000 distinct CDR3 sequences, more than 9% seen once. The sample consisted of PBMCs, taken on the day of the first yellow fever vaccination. These receptor sequences come from a man younger than 35 who received the YFV17D yellow fever vaccine.

Of note for this clonotype: The junction shows a germline mismatch at one end, possibly a read error. The rearrangement uses TRBV12-3 or TRBV12-4 and TRBJ2-7, with a possible D match to TRBD1 (5 bases). This CDR3 contains 17 residues. The CDR3 loop is CATSLGLGPGLVYEQYF. The CDR3 coding sequence is TGTGCCACCAGTTTAGGCTTGGGTCCAGGGTTAGTGTACGAGCAGTACTTC.

This chain joins TRBV12-3 or TRBV12-4 and TRBJ2-3; D might be TRBD2 (6 bases). With 2 bases removed from V and 10 bases from J, the gap between germline ends came to 7 bases. There are 11 residues in the CDR3. CDR3 amino acids: CASSLTGAQYF. CDR3 in DNA: TGTGCCAGCAGTTTAACGGGGGCGCAGTATTTT.

A few counts support this clonotype. This chain joins TRBV24-1 and TRBJ2-1, with 10 bases lining up with TRBD2. The ends lost 7 bases at V and 8 bases at J; junction bases unmatched: 7. Germline V gene lookup returns CDR1 KGHDR and CDR2 SFDVKD. The length of the CDR3 is 14 residues. The CDR3 DNA reads as TGTGCCACCAGCGAGCGGGGGGGTGGTGATGAGCAGTTCTTC. It encodes CATSERGGGDEQFF.

V gene TRBV10-3 combines with J gene TRBJ2-3; the D is unclear. The CDR3 has 14 amino acids. Germline V gene sequence: CDR1 ENHRY, CDR2 SYGVKD. V was trimmed by 4 bases and J by 3 bases, leaving 11 bases between them. The CDR3 spells CAISGSGGTDTQYF. The CDR3 nucleotides read TGTGCCATCAGTGGGTCGGGTGGAACAGATACGCAGTATTTT.

This clonotype was found a few times. V gene TRBV5-1 combines with J gene TRBJ1-2; D possibly corresponds to TRBD1 (5 bases). The length of the CDR3 is 14 residues. CDR1 is SGHRS and CDR2 is YFSETQ in the germline V gene. Trimming took 1 base from V and 2 from J, leaving 9 bases between them. CDR3 bases: TGCGCCAGCAGCTTGAGAGGGGACAACTATGGCTACACCTTC. This codes for CASSLRGDNYGYTF.

This chain connects TRBV5-6 to TRBJ2-4; tentatively, D is TRBD1 (6 bases). CDR3 length: 14 residues. The V gene's germline CDR1 is SGHDT and CDR2 YYEEEE. The V end was cut by 2 bases, the J end by 5 bases, with 11 bases between. The CDR3, as DNA: TGTGCCAGCAGCTTCTCAGGGGTAGAAAACATTCAGTACTTC. Its translation: CASSFSGVENIQYF.

Many counts were recorded for this clonotype. The V gene is TRBV5-1, the J gene TRBJ2-7; D unclear. The germline V gene has CDR1 SGHRS and CDR2 YFSETQ. CDR3 length equals 13 residues. V lost 3 bases and J 7 bases, leaving 14 bases between the germline ends. This CDR3 is CASSSNVGFEQYV. The CDR3 DNA is TGCGCCAGCAGCTCGAATGTTGGTTTTGAGCAGTACGTC.

This chain connects TRBV5-1 to TRBJ2-5, with 14 nucleotides matching TRBD2. V was clipped by 4 bases and J by 2 bases; unmatched bases: 4. The germline V gene has CDR1 SGHRS and CDR2 YFSETQ. The CDR3 loop spans 16 amino acids. CDR3 amino acids: CASSRGLAGVQETQYF. CDR3 nucleotide sequence: TGCGCCAGCAGCAGGGGACTAGCGGGGGTACAAGAGACCCAGTACTTC.

This sequence joins TRBV6-2 or TRBV6-3 and TRBJ2-2; no firm D call. This CDR3 contains 14 residues. V lost 7 bases and J lost 0, with 9 bases in between. Looked up from germline, CDR1 is MNHEY and CDR2 is SVGEGT. CDR3 sequence (DNA): TGTGCCAGCACCAACGGAGCGAACACCGGGGAGCTGTTTTTT. Translated, it gives CASTNGANTGELFF.